This TCR beta chain was found in a study of PD-L1 blockade in urothelial cancer. Whole-study context: The analyses of blood took place 3 weeks (second dose) and 6 weeks after treatment start.

The germline V gene has CDR1 MNHEY and CDR2 SVGAGI. This CDR3 comprises 14 residues. The V end lost 7 bases, the J end lost 0 bases, and 12 bases lay between the germline ends. Assay used: immunoSEQ multiplex PCR; TCRdb lists only in-frame clones, some missing. Of some 89,000 clones listed, about 84% are singletons. The time point denotes: pretreatment peripheral blood. The specimen was PBMCs, collected around atezolizumab (anti-PD-L1) treatment. This clonotype originated in a man in his fifties or sixties with urothelial cancer. This chain joins TRBV6-5 and TRBJ1-1; D gene unclear. The CDR3 here is CASTPANVNTEAFF. CDR3 coding DNA: TGTGCCAGCACTCCCGCTAATGTGAACACTGAAGCTTTCTTT.